Listed below are T cell receptor beta chains from one sample, sequenced in a study of identifying expanded T cells in peripheral blood. Sequenced by immunoSEQ multiplex PCR; TCRdb stores in-frame clones only, minus some. The data contain tens of thousands of clones, 70% to 90% of them singletons. Sequenced input: blood. Receptors originate from a person aged 18 to 75 in good health. CDR3s include the opening cysteine and the closing phenylalanine or tryptophan. A D gene is named only where the DNA matches it firmly. Size is stated for part of the rows, as once, few or many counts, or as a class when the clone is expanded.

>TRBD2|TRBJ2-3|TRBV7-2|-|15
TGTGCCAGCAGCTTAGGGTGGCTAGCGGTAAATACGCAGTATTTT
CASSLGWLAVNTQYF
>-|TRBJ1-4|TRBV4-2|-|14
TGTGCCAGCAGCCAAGATGGCAGGGTGGAAAAACTGTTTTTT
CASSQDGRVEKLFF
>TRBD1|TRBJ1-2|TRBV7-8|-|13
TGTGCCAGCAGCCATGACAGGGGCTATGGCTACACCTTC
CASSHDRGYGYTF
>-|TRBJ2-7|TRBV2|-|15
TGTGCCAGCAGTTTCTCTGCGACAGGAGAAGGGGAGCAGTACTTC
CASSFSATGEGEQYF
>-|TRBJ2-1|TRBV7-9|-|13
TGTGCCAGCAGCTTAGTGGACTACAATGAGCAGTTCTTC
CASSLVDYNEQFF
>-|TRBJ1-6|TRBV28|-|15
TGTGCCAGCAAAACGGGGGGCTCCTATAATTCACCCCTCCACTTT
CASKTGGSYNSPLHF
>-|TRBJ1-6|TRBV4-1|few|14
TGCGCCAGCAGCCAAGGACGTCCTAATTCACCCCTCCACTTT
CASSQGRPNSPLHF
>TRBD2|TRBJ2-1|TRBV7-3|-|17
TGTGCCAGCAGCCACGAAGGGGCGGGGGGACCGTACAATGAGCAGTTCTTC
CASSHEGAGGPYNEQFF
>-|TRBJ2-7|TRBV19|-|16
TGTGCCAGTAGTATAGGGGCGGAAGGGCCGTTAAACGAGCAGTACTTC
CASSIGAEGPLNEQYF
>TRBD1|TRBJ1-1|TRBV19|-|17
TGTGCCAGTAGATCAGGGGACAGGTTCAAGATGAACACTGAAGCTTTCTTT
CASRSGDRFKMNTEAFF
>-|TRBJ2-7|TRBV19|-|14
TGTGCCAGTAGTATAGGCGGAGATGACTACGAGCAGTACTTC
CASSIGGDDYEQYF
>-|TRBJ2-7|TRBV27|-|12
TGTGCCAGCAGTTTGGGGGGCTACGAGCGGTACTTC
CASSLGGYERYF
>TRBD1|TRBJ1-2|TRBV7-9|-|12
TGTGCCAGCAGCTTACAGGGGGATGGCTACACCTTC
CASSLQGDGYTF
>-|TRBJ2-1|TRBV6-1|-|15
TGTGCCAGCAGTGAAAGCCCAGCCGAGAACAATGAGCAGTTCTTC
CASSESPAENNEQFF
>TRBD1|TRBJ1-4|TRBV6-6|-|15
TGTGCCAGCAGTTACACGACAGGGGGCAATGAAAAACTGTTTTTT
CASSYTTGGNEKLFF
>TRBD2|TRBJ2-2|TRBV6-1|-|15
TGTGCCAGCAGTAGAGATCTAGCGGGGGCCGGGGAGCTGTTTTTT
CASSRDLAGAGELFF
>-|TRBJ1-1|TRBV6-1|-|13
TGTGCCAGCAGAGAGAGGGCGGTCACTGAAGCTTTCTTT
CASRERAVTEAFF
>-|TRBJ1-5|TRBV6-5|few|13
TGTGCCAGCAGACGGGAGGGCAATCAGCCCCAGCATTTT
CASRREGNQPQHF
>-|TRBJ1-4|TRBV7-9|-|15
TGTGCCAGCAGCTTACCTGACGGCCCCTATGAAAAACTGTTTTTT
CASSLPDGPYEKLFF
>TRBD1|TRBJ1-4|TRBV5-4|few|14
TGTGCCAGCACCCGACTGGGAGGGGGCGAAAAACTGTTTTTT
CASTRLGGGEKLFF
>TRBD1|TRBJ1-2|TRBV18|-|15
TGTGCCAGCTCACCCCAAATGACAGGGGGCGGTGGCTACACCTTC
CASSPQMTGGGGYTF
>-|TRBJ1-6|TRBV28|-|16
TGTGCCAGCAGTTTAACAAGGGGCATCTATAATTCACCCCTCCACTTT
CASSLTRGIYNSPLHF
>-|TRBJ2-1|TRBV7-2|-|14
TGTGCCAGCAGCAGAAGCGCGGCCTACAATGAGCAGTTCTTC
CASSRSAAYNEQFF
>-|TRBJ2-7|TRBV15|medium-sized|15
TGTGCCACCAGCAGAAGCTCGGACGGGGCCTACGAGCAGTACTTC
CATSRSSDGAYEQYF
>-|TRBJ1-1|TRBV18|-|13
TGTGCCAGCTCACCTCTAGGACCTTCAGAAGCTTTCTTT
CASSPLGPSEAFF
>TRBD2|TRBJ2-2|TRBV6-4|few|15
TGTGCCAGCAGTGACTCCGGGACTAGCACCGGGGAGCTGTTTTTT
CASSDSGTSTGELFF
>-|TRBJ2-2|TRBV30|-|15
TGTGCCTGGAGTATTGGAGGGCCAGGGACCGGGGAGCTGTTTTTT
CAWSIGGPGTGELFF